This T cell receptor beta chain was documented in a study of control samples from healthy donors and cancer patients (dated by TCRdb to about 2020). The library was generated by the immunoSEQ multiplex PCR assay. The clones in this table, taken by TCRdb from immuneACCESS, are in-frame only. Not every clone is retained; where verified, under half of the shortfall comes from an unresolved V gene, and the cause of the rest is unknown. This sample comprises approximately 120,000 clones, roughly 89% of them detected only once. 17% of the sample rests with the top ten. V and J are truncated by 10 bases and 0 bases respectively, leaving an intervening sequence of 10 bases. The CDR3 has 13 amino acids, counting the end cysteine and phenylalanine. This entry keeps only the CDR3 DNA: 39 bases, framed from base 1. For CDR1 and CDR2, the germline V gene lists MNHEY and SVGAGI. As regards this clone: Its antigen remains undetermined. No qualities accompany the bases; no much larger clone lies one base away.

The receptor was isolated from a woman aged 45 to 65 in good health. The specimen was blood. The chain couples TRBV6-5 to TRBJ2-4; a weak D assignment points to TRBD1 (6 bases agree). The CDR3 loop reads CATQGIAKNIQYF. The DNA reads as follows: TGTGCCACCCAGGGGATAGCCAAAAACATTCAGTACTTC.